Described below is a single T cell receptor beta chain sequence and its context. These data belong to a study of T-cell reconstitution after alpha-beta-depleted transplantation in children. During its preparation, the TCRbeta library received unique molecular identifiers. In TCRdb, the PCR reads were re-called with MiXCR into one record per CDR3 protein. The sample lists 500,000 to 600,000 distinct CDR3 sequences; 15% to 20% were seen once. V lost 3 bases and J lost 4, with 13 bases in between. There are 14 residues in the CDR3. The V gene's germline CDR1 is SGHRS and CDR2 YFSETQ. The clonotype originates from a human donor who donated a stem cell graft to a child with acute lymphoblastic leukemia. Sequencing was performed on PBMCs from the stem cell graft donor, taken from the stem cell graft. The chain recombines TRBV5-1 with TRBJ1-2; D unresolved. Here the CDR3 reads CASSSDGPSYGYTF. CDR3 DNA: TGCGCCAGCAGCTCCGACGGACCTAGCTATGGCTACACCTTC.